This TCR beta chain was recorded in a study of shared clonotypes between healthy human individuals. Profiled with immunoSEQ multiplex PCR; TCRdb holds only in-frame clones, not every one. The sample lists about 2 million clones; 85% to 95% were seen once. The naive CD8 subset, CD45RO-negative cells positively selected for CCR7, excluded terminally differentiated effector memory CD45RA+ cells. Study findings and constraints: Between a few donors, naive CD4 clonotypes were shared at a level of around 5.1%.

About this clone: Its antigen is still unknown.

This CDR3 region has 12 residues. Germline-derived CDR1 and CDR2 are PRHDT and FYEKMQ (reference sequence). The V gene lost 6 bases and the J gene lost 4 bases, with 9 bases spanning the gap. The genes are TRBV13 and TRBJ1-2, with no clear D. This sequence was found in a young man in good health. Sequencing input: naive CD8+ T cells sorted from blood. The CDR3 loop is CASRPWAYGYTF. The CDR3 DNA is TGTGCCAGCAGGCCCTGGGCCTATGGCTACACCTTC.